This T cell receptor (beta chain) was observed in a study of CD8+ T cells in alopecia areata. For the study at large: Treated patients were given oral tofacitinib, which was dosed at 5 to 10 mg twice daily.

Worth noting for this clone: Its specificity is unknown.

This CDR3 comprises 14 residues. V lost 0 bases to trimming and J lost 16 bases, with 19 bases between them. Germline V lookup: CDR1 MDHEN, CDR2 SYDVKM. Points from the study as a whole: Between patients, shared TCR sequences were less clear than in mice. This was possibly due in part to HLA diversity in the patient population. Alopecia totalis/universalis scalp especially showed more expanded CD8+ clones than normal scalp.

Alopecia areata patients gave lesional scalp punch biopsies and peripheral blood samples. TCR sequencing used cDNA made by reverse transcription of extracted RNA. Data came from immunoSEQ multiplex PCR; TCRdb stores just in-frame clones and leaves some out. The data show around 120,000 clones, 35% to 40% seen once. The chain uses TRBV28 and TRBJ2-1; no reliable D call. This clonotype originated in a human donor with alopecia areata. Sequencing was carried out using CD4+ T cells sorted from blood. CDR3 in amino acids: CASSLWPQPRSVFF. DNA for the CDR3: TGTGCCAGCAGTTTATGGCCACAGCCCCGCTCCGTCTTCTTC.